Described below is a single TCR beta chain sequence and its context. What it binds is not known. The PCR had 60 Vbeta and 13 Jbeta primers. In the study's own analysis: Tens of millions of unique TCR beta chains, roughly 11 million of them shared, were counted by a later analysis. Generated by immunoSEQ multiplex PCR, the TCRdb table keeps only in-frame clones and is missing some. V, J and clone size are those of that table, while D and trimming were read from the DNA. The repertoire consists of 200,000 to 250,000 clones, with 82% occurring once and the leading ten covering 2.5% to 3%. The CDR3 consists of 13 residues. Germline CDR1 reads SGDLS; CDR2 reads YYNGEE. V trimming: 10 bases; J trimming: 2 bases; junction bases outside the gene matches: 5. This record comes from a study of cytomegalovirus exposure and HLA in healthy donors. Study-level findings and limits: An analysis that came later showed most CMV-associated TCR beta chains appearing HLA-restricted. Differences between HLA loci emerged in a later analysis of TCR association rates, with DRB1 most and HLA-C fewest. Researchers reported in a later analysis that a missense DCLRE1C variant was tied to TCR beta V- and J-gene trimming.

The sample taken for sequencing was PBMCs. This sequence joins TRBV9 and TRBJ2-1; 8 bases are shared with TRBD2. This TCR came from a woman between 40 and 50 years old in good health and CMV-seronegative. CDR3: CARRLAPYNEQFF. In nucleotides, the CDR3 is TGTGCCCGAAGACTAGCGCCCTACAATGAGCAGTTCTTC.